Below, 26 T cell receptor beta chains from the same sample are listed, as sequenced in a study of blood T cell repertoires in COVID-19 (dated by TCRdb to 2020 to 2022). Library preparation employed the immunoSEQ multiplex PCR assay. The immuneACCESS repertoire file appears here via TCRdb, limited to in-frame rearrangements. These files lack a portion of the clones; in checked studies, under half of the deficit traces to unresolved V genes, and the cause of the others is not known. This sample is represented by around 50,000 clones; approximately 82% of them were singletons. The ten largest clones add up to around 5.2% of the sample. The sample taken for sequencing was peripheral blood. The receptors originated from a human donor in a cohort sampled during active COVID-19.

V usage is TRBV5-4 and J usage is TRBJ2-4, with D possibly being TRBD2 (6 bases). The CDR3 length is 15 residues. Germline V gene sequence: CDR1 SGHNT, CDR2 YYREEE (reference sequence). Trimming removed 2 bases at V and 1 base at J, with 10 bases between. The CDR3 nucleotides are TGTGCCAGCAGCTTAGACGGAGGGGCCAAAAACATTCAGTACTTC. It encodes CASSLDGGAKNIQYF.

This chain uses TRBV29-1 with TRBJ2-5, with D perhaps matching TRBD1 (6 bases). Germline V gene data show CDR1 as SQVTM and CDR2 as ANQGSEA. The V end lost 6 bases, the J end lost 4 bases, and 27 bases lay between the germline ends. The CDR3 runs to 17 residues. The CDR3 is CSVEMGDETGKGETQYF. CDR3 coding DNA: TGCAGCGTGGAGATGGGGGATGAGACAGGCAAGGGAGAGACCCAGTACTTC.

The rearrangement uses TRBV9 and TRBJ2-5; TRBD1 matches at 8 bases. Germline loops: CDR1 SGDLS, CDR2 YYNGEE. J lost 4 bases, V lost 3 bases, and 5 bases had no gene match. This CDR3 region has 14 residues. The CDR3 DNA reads TGTGCCAGCAGCGCATCAGGGGGCCCAGAGACCCAGTACTTC. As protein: CASSASGGPETQYF.

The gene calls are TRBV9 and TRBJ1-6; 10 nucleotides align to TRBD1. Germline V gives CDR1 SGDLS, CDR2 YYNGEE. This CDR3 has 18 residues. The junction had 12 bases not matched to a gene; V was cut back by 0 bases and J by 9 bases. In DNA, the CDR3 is TGTGCCAGCAGCGTAGATGTGATGGGACAGGGGAAAAGTTCACCCCTCCACTTT. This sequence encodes CASSVDVMGQGKSSPLHF.

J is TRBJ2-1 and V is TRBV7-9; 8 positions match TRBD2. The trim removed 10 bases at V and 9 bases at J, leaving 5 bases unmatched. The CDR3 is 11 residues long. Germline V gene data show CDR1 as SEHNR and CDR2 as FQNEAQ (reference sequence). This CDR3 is CAIPRGGEQFF. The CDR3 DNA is TGTGCCATCCCCCGGGGGGGTGAGCAGTTCTTC.

This chain's CDR3 is CASSTSGRETQYF. The CDR3 DNA follows: TGTGCCAGCAGCACTAGCGGGCGGGAGACCCAGTACTTC. The chain combines TRBV7-8 with TRBJ2-5; TRBD2 aligns across 9 bases. V lost 5 bases and J lost 5; bases outside the gene matches: 3. CDR1 and CDR2 (germline): SGHVS, FQNEAQ. There are 13 residues in the CDR3.

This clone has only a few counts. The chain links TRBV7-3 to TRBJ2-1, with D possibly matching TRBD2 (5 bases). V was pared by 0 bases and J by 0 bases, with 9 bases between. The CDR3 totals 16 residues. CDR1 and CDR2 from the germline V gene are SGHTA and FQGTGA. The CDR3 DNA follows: TGTGCCAGCAGCTTAACCGGGGTTAGCTCCTACAATGAGCAGTTCTTC. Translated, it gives CASSLTGVSSYNEQFF. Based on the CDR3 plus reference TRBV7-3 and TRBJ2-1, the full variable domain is GAGVSQTPSNKVTEKGKYVELRCDPISGHTALYWYRQSLGQGPEFLIYFQGTGAADDSGLPNDRFFAVRPEGSVSTLKIQRTERGDSAVYLCASSLTGVSSYNEQFFGPGTRLTVL.

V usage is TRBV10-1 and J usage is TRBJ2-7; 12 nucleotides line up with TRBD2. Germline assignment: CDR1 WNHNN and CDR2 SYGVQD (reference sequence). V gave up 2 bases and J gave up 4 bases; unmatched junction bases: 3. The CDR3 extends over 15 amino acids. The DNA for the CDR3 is TGCGCCAGCAGTGAGGGACTAGCGGGGTTTTACGAGCAGTACTTC. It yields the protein CASSEGLAGFYEQYF.

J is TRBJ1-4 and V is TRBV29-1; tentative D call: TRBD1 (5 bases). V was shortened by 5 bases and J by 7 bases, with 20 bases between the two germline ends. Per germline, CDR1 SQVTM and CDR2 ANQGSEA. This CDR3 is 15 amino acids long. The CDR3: CSVRVVGGSSEKLFF. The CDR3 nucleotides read TGCAGCGTTCGTGTGGTGGGGGGATCTAGTGAAAAACTGTTTTTT.

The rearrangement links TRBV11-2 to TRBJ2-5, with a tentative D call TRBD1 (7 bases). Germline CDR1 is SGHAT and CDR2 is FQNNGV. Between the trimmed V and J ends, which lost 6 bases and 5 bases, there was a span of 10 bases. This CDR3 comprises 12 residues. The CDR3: CASSAGGETQYF. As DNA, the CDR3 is TGTGCCAGCAGTGCAGGGGGGGAGACCCAGTACTTC. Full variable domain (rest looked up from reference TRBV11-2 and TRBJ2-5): EAGVAQSPRYKIIEKRQSVAFWCNPISGHATLYWYQQILGQGPKLLIQFQNNGVVDDSQLPKDRFSAERLKGVDSTLKIQPAKLEDSAVYLCASSAGGETQYFGPGTRLLVL.

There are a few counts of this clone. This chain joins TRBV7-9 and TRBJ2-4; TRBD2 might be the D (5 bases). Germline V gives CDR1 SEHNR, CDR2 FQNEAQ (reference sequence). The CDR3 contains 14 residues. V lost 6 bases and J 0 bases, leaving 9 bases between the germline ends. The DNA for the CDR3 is TGTGCCAGCAGAGAGGGTGGAGCCAAAAACATTCAGTACTTC. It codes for CASREGGAKNIQYF.

CDR3 protein: CATQGHTDTQYF. The CDR3 coding sequence is TGTGCCACACAGGGCCACACAGATACGCAGTATTTT. The genes are TRBV21-1 and TRBJ2-3; the table's D gene call, TRBD1, was not cross checked with the DNA. TRBV21-1 is a recognized pseudogene. This CDR3 is built from 12 residues.

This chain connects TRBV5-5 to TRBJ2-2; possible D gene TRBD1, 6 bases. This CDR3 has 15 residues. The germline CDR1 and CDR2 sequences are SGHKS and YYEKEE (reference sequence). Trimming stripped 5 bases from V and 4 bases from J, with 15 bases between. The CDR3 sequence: CASRPWTATTGELFF. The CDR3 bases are TGTGCCAGCAGACCTTGGACAGCTACCACCGGGGAGCTGTTTTTT. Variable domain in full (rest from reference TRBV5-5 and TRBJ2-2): DAGVTQSPTHLIKTRGQQVTLRCSPISGHKSVSWYQQVLGQGPQFIFQYYEKEERGRGNFPDRFSARQFPNYSSELNVNALLLGDSALYLCASRPWTATTGELFFGEGSRLTVL.

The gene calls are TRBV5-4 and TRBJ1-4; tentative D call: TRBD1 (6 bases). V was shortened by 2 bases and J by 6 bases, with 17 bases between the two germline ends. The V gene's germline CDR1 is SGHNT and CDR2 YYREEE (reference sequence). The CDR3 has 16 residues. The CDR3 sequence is CASSFRGAAPDEKLFF. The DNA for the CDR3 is TGTGCCAGCAGCTTTCGGGGGGCGGCGCCCGATGAAAAACTGTTTTTT.

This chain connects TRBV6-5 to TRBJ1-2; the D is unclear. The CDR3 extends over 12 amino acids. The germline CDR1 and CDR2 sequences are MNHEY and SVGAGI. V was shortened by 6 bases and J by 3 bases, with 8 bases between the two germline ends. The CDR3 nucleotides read TGTGCCAGCAGAGCCGTCGACTATGGCTACACCTTC. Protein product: CASRAVDYGYTF.

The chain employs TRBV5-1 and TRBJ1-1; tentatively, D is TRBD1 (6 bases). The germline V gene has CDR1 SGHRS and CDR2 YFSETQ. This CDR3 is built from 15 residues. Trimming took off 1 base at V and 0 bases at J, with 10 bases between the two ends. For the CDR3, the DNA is TGCGCCAGCAGCTTGTCAGGGGTCATGAACACTGAAGCTTTCTTT. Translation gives CASSLSGVMNTEAFF.

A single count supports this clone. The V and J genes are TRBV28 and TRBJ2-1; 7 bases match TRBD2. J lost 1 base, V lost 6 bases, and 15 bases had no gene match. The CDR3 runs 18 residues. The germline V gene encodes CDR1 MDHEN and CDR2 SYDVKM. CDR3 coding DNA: TGTGCCAGCAGCCTCCCTTTCGCGGGGGTAGGGTCCTACAATGAGCAGTTCTTC. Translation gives CASSLPFAGVGSYNEQFF.

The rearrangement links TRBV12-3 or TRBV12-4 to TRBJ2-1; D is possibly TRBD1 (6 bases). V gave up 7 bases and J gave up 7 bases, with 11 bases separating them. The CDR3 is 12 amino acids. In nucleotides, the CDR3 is TGTGCCAGCAACCCACAGGGTAATGAGCAGTTCTTC. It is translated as CASNPQGNEQFF.

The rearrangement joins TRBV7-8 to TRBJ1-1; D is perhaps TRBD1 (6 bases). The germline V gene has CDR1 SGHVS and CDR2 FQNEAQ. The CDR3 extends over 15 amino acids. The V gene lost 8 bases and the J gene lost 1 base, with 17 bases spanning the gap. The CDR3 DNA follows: TGTGCCAGCCTGAACACAGGGAATGAGAACACTGAAGCTTTCTTT. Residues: CASLNTGNENTEAFF. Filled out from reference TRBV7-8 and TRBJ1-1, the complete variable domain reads GAGVSQSPRYKVAKRGQDVALRCDPISGHVSLFWYQQALGQGPEFLTYFQNEAQLDKSGLPSDRFFAERPEGSVSTLKIQRTQQEDSAVYLCASLNTGNENTEAFFGQGTRLTVV.

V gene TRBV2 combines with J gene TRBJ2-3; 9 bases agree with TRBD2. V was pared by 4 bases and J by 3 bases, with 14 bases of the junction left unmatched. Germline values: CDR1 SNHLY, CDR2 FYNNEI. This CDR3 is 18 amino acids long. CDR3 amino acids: CASSGGSGGPRGTDTQYF. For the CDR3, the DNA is TGTGCCAGCAGTGGTGGGAGCGGGGGGCCGCGAGGGACAGATACGCAGTATTTT.

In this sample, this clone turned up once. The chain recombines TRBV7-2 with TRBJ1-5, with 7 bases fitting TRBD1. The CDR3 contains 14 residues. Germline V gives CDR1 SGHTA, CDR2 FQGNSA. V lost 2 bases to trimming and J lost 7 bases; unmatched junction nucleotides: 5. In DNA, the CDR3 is TGTGCCAGCAGCTTAAGCCAGGGGGTCCAGCCCCAGCATTTT. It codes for CASSLSQGVQPQHF.

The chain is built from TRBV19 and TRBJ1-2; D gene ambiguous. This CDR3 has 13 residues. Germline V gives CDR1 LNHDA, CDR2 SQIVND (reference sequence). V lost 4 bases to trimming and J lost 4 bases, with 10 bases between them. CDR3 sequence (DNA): TGTGCCAGTAGTAGAGGCGGCTTCTATGGCTACACCTTC. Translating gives CASSRGGFYGYTF. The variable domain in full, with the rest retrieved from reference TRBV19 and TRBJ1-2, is DGGITQSPKYLFRKEGQNVTLSCEQNLNHDAMYWYRQDPGQGLRLIYYSQIVNDFQKGDIAEGYSVSREKKESFPLTVTSAQKNPTAFYLCASSRGGFYGYTFGSGTRLTVV.

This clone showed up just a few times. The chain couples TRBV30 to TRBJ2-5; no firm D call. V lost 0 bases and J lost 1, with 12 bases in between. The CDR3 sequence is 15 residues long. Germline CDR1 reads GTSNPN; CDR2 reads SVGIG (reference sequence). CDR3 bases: TGTGCCTGGAGTGTTCTTATCGGTCCCCAAGAGACCCAGTACTTC. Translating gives CAWSVLIGPQETQYF.

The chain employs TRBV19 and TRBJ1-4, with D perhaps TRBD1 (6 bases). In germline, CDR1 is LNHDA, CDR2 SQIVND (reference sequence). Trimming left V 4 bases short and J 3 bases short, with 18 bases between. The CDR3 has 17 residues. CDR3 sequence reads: CASSTLTGRRANEKLFF. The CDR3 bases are TGTGCCAGTAGTACCCTGACAGGTCGTAGGGCTAATGAAAAACTGTTTTTT.

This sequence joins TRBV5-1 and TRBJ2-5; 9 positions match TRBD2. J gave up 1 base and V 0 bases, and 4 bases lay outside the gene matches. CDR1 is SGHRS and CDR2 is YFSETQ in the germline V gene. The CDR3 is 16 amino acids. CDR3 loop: CASSLGSSGGQETQYF. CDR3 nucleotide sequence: TGCGCCAGCAGCTTGGGTAGTAGCGGGGGCCAAGAGACCCAGTACTTC.

The CDR3 spells CASSLARASNTGELFF. CDR3 in DNA: TGTGCCAGCAGCTTAGCCAGGGCATCGAACACCGGGGAGCTGTTTTTT. The chain carries TRBV7-6 and TRBJ2-2; tentative D call: TRBD1 (5 bases). The ends were cut back, 0 bases at V and 0 bases at J, with 8 bases in the middle. CDR1 is SGHVS, CDR2 FNYEAQ, per germline. The CDR3 spans 16 residues.